This entry concerns a single TCR beta chain. The sample belongs to a study of brain metastases from non-small cell lung cancer. TCRdb's table, derived via immunoSEQ multiplex PCR, lists solely in-frame clones and lacks some. This table has roughly 680 clones, about 90% appearing once. V gave up 5 bases and J gave up 4 bases, with 11 bases separating them. CDR3 length: 14 residues. Germline V CDR1 and CDR2: MNHEY, SMNVEV (reference sequence). Sequencing was carried out using tumor-adjacent normal tissue. J is TRBJ2-2 and V is TRBV27; D not certain. The TCR was taken from a donor over 35 with non-small cell lung cancer. This chain's CDR3 is CASSTLSLTGELFF. The DNA for the CDR3 is TGTGCCAGCAGTACACTCTCTCTCACCGGGGAGCTGTTTTTT.